The 3 T cell receptor beta chains presented below share a single source sample, sequenced in a study of cytomegalovirus exposure and HLA in healthy donors. Primers: 60 Vbeta forward and 13 Jbeta reverse. Assay used: immunoSEQ multiplex PCR; TCRdb lists only in-frame clones, some missing. The table shows about 99,000 clones, with around 77% occurring only once. Sequenced sample: PBMCs. These receptors all stem from a man aged 35 to 55 in good health and CMV-seronegative.

The chain carries TRBV4-2 and TRBJ2-7, with 10 bases lining up with TRBD2. The end of the DNA is better explained by TRBJ2-1, so the J call may be wrong. This CDR3 is built from 15 residues. Germline values: CDR1 LGHNA, CDR2 YNFKEQ. The CDR3 sequence is CASSQVLAGDREQFF. CDR3 DNA sequence: TGTGCCAGCAGCCAAGTGCTAGCGGGAGACCGGGAGCAGTTCTTC.

This chain connects TRBV2 to TRBJ1-2; 8 bases fit TRBD1. The V segment lost 6 bases and the J segment 6 bases; nucleotides outside the gene matches: 6. The CDR3 spans 13 residues. Germline V CDR1 and CDR2: SNHLY, FYNNEI. CDR3 nucleotides: TGTGCCAGCAGGCTCACAGGGGGAGATGGCTACACCTTC. Translation: CASRLTGGDGYTF. Together with reference TRBV2 and TRBJ1-2, the CDR3 gives the full variable domain: EPEVTQTPSHQVTQMGQEVILRCVPISNHLYFYWYRQILGQKVEFLVSFYNNEISEKSEIFDDQFSVERPDGSNFTLKIRSTKLEDSAMYFCASRLTGGDGYTFGSGTRLTVV.

The chain is built from TRBV6-5 and TRBJ1-4; D gene ambiguous. The CDR3 loop spans 16 amino acids. Germline CDR1 is MNHEY and CDR2 is SVGAGI. V lost 3 bases to trimming and J lost 2 bases, with 13 bases between them. The CDR3 DNA is TGTGCCAGCAGTTATTTGAAACAAGTGACTAATGAAAAACTGTTTTTT. Protein product: CASSYLKQVTNEKLFF.